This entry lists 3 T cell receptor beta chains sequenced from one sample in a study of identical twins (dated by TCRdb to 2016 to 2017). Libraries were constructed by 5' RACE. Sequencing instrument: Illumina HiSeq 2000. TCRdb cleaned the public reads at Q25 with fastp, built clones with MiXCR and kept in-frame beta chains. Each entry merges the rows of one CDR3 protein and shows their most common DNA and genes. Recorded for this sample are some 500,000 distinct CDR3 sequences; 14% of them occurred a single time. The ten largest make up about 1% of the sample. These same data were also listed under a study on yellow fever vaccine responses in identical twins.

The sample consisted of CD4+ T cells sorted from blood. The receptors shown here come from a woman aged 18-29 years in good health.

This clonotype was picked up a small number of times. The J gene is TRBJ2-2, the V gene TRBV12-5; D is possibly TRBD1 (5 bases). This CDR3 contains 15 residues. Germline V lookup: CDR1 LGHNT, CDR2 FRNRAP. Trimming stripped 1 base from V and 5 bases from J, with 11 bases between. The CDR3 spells CASGLGSGSTGELFF. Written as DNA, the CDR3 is TGTGCTAGTGGTTTGGGGTCAGGGTCTACCGGGGAGCTGTTTTTT.

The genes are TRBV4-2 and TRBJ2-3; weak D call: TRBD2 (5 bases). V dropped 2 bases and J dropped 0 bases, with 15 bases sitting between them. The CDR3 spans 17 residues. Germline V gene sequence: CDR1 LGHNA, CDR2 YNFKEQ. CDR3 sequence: CASSQTPTGSSTDTQYF. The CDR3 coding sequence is TGTGCCAGCAGCCAAACCCCGACGGGATCTAGCACAGATACGCAGTATTTT.

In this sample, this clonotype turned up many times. The CDR3 region is CSVAIRLAGYNEQFF. The CDR3 DNA sequence: TGCAGCGTTGCGATTCGACTAGCGGGGTACAATGAGCAGTTCTTC. The chain uses TRBV29-1 and TRBJ2-1, with 11 bases matching TRBD2. CDR1 SQVTM and CDR2 ANQGSEA come from the germline V gene. V shed 4 bases and J 4 bases; nucleotides not matched to a gene: 6. This CDR3 is 15 amino acids long.